Following are 22 T cell receptor beta chains from one sample sequenced in a study of identical twins. TCRdb reprocessed the 5' RACE reads via MiXCR and lists one record per CDR3 protein. The sample contains about 240,000 distinct CDR3 sequences, more than 9% of which appear only once. Sequencing was performed on memory T cells sorted from blood. The receptor source for this set is a man aged 50 to 60 in good health.

At least ten counts were recorded for this clonotype. V gene TRBV5-1 combines with J gene TRBJ1-2; D gene uncertain. The germline V and J ends were trimmed by 4 bases and 8 bases, with 12 bases remaining between them. The CDR3 is made up of 12 amino acids. CDR1 is SGHRS and CDR2 is YFSETQ in the germline V gene. CDR3 residues: CASSVTGRGYTF. CDR3 bases: TGCGCCAGCAGCGTTACCGGGCGGGGCTACACCTTC.

This clonotype was observed many times. This chain links TRBV4-2 with TRBJ1-1; D ambiguous. CDR3 length equals 15 residues. Deletions cut 1 base from V and 0 bases from J, with 9 bases between. The germline gives CDR1 LGHNA, CDR2 YNFKEQ. In nucleotides, the CDR3 is TGTGCCAGCAGCCAAGTGGCCCAGATGAACACTGAAGCTTTCTTT. Translating gives CASSQVAQMNTEAFF.

This clonotype was found many times. The chain recombines TRBV20-1 with TRBJ2-7; 9 bases map to TRBD1. The CDR3 sequence is 16 residues long. Germline V gene lookup returns CDR1 DFQATT and CDR2 SNEGSKA (reference sequence). Unmatched junction bases numbered 15, after V lost 5 bases and J lost 4 bases. CDR3 in DNA: TGCAGTGCTGGGAACGGACAGGGGAAATCAACTTACGAGCAGTACTTC. It is translated as CSAGNGQGKSTYEQYF.

This clonotype showed up just a few times. CDR3 bases: TGCGCCAGCAGCTTGCATGGGGGCTCTGAAGCTTTCTTT. Its protein is CASSLHGGSEAFF. The chain couples TRBV5-1 to TRBJ1-1; maybe TRBD1 (6 bases). Per germline, CDR1 SGHRS and CDR2 YFSETQ. The CDR3 is 13 residues long. The V end lost 1 base, the J end lost 6 bases, and 10 bases lay between the germline ends.

There are many counts of this clonotype. This chain connects TRBV2 to TRBJ2-1, with D possibly matching TRBD2 (5 bases). The V gene lost 4 bases and the J gene lost 7 bases, with 8 bases spanning the gap. Germline V gives CDR1 SNHLY, CDR2 FYNNEI. The CDR3 sequence is 12 residues long. CDR3 in DNA: TGTGCCAGCAGTGTACGGGGAAATGAGCAGTTCTTC. Protein sequence: CASSVRGNEQFF.

This clonotype occurred many times. The chain recombines TRBV28 with TRBJ1-6; 9 bases are a match to TRBD1. The germline V gene encodes CDR1 MDHEN and CDR2 SYDVKM. The CDR3 contains 14 residues. V was pared by 4 bases and J by 6 bases, with 1 base of the junction left unmatched. The CDR3 here is CASSSGQGNSPLHF. CDR3 DNA sequence: TGTGCCAGCAGTTCGGGACAGGGTAATTCACCCCTCCACTTT.

The chain uses TRBV19 and TRBJ1-2, with D maybe TRBD1 (6 bases). Trimming stripped 3 bases from V and 4 bases from J, with 15 bases between. CDR1 and CDR2 (germline): LNHDA, SQIVND (reference sequence). The CDR3 extends over 15 amino acids. CDR3 bases: TGTGCCAGTAGTATCCCCGGACAGTGGACCTATGGCTACACCTTC. Translated: CASSIPGQWTYGYTF.

This clonotype was seen ten or more times. The chain employs TRBV20-1 and TRBJ2-7, with 8 nucleotides matching TRBD1. The germline CDR1 and CDR2 sequences are DFQATT and SNEGSKA (reference sequence). CDR3 length: 12 amino acids. The chain's CDR3 is CSSQGVTYEQYF. The CDR3 DNA is TGCAGCTCACAGGGGGTGACCTACGAGCAGTACTTC.

This chain connects TRBV7-2 to TRBJ2-7; D unresolved. Trimming removed 6 bases from V and 2 bases from J, with 8 bases in between. The germline gives CDR1 SGHTA, CDR2 FQGNSA. This CDR3 is 12 amino acids long. Written as DNA, the CDR3 is TGTGCCAGCAGATCAGGTCCCTACGAGCAGTACTTC. Translated: CASRSGPYEQYF.

The J gene is TRBJ1-4, the V gene TRBV11-1, with D unresolved. The ends were cut back, 1 base at V and 5 bases at J, with 11 bases in the middle. Germline loops: CDR1 SGHAT, CDR2 FQDESV (reference sequence). The CDR3 consists of 15 residues. Written as DNA, the CDR3 is TGTGCCAGCAGCTTAGAGGCGGACTCCAATGAAAAACTGTTTTTT. This codes for CASSLEADSNEKLFF.

This clonotype has more than one count but fewer than ten. V and J are TRBV6-2 or TRBV6-3 and TRBJ2-7; TRBD1 aligns across 9 bases. The CDR3 contains 14 residues. Germline V gene data show CDR1 as MNHEY and CDR2 as SVGEGT. The junction had 12 bases not matched to a gene; V was cut back by 10 bases and J by 5 bases. The CDR3 region has the DNA TGTGCCACCAGAAGTCCCGGGACAGGGAACGAGCAGTACTTC. Translation: CATRSPGTGNEQYF.

V gene TRBV11-2 combines with J gene TRBJ2-5, with a possible D match to TRBD2 (6 bases). Trimming pared 0 bases from V and 2 bases from J, leaving 13 bases between. The germline gives CDR1 SGHAT, CDR2 FQNNGV. The CDR3 covers 16 residues. The CDR3 sequence is CASSLDGGTVQETQYF. The CDR3 region has the DNA TGTGCCAGCAGCTTAGATGGGGGGACCGTTCAAGAGACCCAGTACTTC. The whole variable domain, remainder taken from reference TRBV11-2 and TRBJ2-5, is EAGVAQSPRYKIIEKRQSVAFWCNPISGHATLYWYQQILGQGPKLLIQFQNNGVVDDSQLPKDRFSAERLKGVDSTLKIQPAKLEDSAVYLCASSLDGGTVQETQYFGPGTRLLVL.

The rearrangement uses TRBV10-3 and TRBJ2-3; D uncertain. The CDR3 extends over 14 amino acids. The germline gives CDR1 ENHRY, CDR2 SYGVKD. V lost 4 bases, J lost 1 base, and 9 bases lay in between. The CDR3 bases are TGTGCCATCAGTGGGGTGTCAGGCACAGATACGCAGTATTTT. Translated, it gives CAISGVSGTDTQYF.

This clonotype was seen ten or more times. This chain connects TRBV4-1 to TRBJ2-5; perhaps TRBD1 as D (5 bases). Between the trimmed V and J ends, which lost 0 bases and 3 bases, there was a span of 8 bases. CDR3 size: 14 residues. CDR1 is MGHRA, CDR2 YSYEKL, per germline. The CDR3 region has the DNA TGCGCCAGCAGCCAAGATGGCAGGGAAGAGACCCAGTACTTC. This sequence encodes CASSQDGREETQYF.

This rearrangement joins TRBV9 to TRBJ1-1; TRBD1 matches 7 bases. The CDR3 extends over 13 amino acids. Germline CDR1 reads SGDLS; CDR2 reads YYNGEE. The J segment lost 4 bases and the V segment lost 3 bases, leaving 3 bases of the junction unmatched. CDR3 bases: TGTGCCAGCAGCGAGACAGGGAGCACTGAAGCTTTCTTT. Translation: CASSETGSTEAFF.

This clonotype has more than one count but fewer than ten. The chain employs TRBV9 and TRBJ2-1; D perhaps matches TRBD1 (6 bases). Between the trimmed V and J ends, which lost 2 bases and 6 bases, there was a span of 12 bases. The germline V gene encodes CDR1 SGDLS and CDR2 YYNGEE. The CDR3 runs 14 residues. CDR3 protein: CASSVGTYANEQFF. The CDR3 nucleotides read TGTGCCAGCAGCGTTGGGACATATGCCAATGAGCAGTTCTTC.

This clonotype was counted many times. The rearrangement uses TRBV15 and TRBJ2-5; tentative D call: TRBD2 (5 bases). Germline values: CDR1 LNHNV, CDR2 YYDKDF (reference sequence). This CDR3 comprises 14 residues. The V end was cut by 3 bases, the J end by 2 bases, with 10 bases between. The CDR3 nucleotides read TGTGCCACCAGCAGTACCGGGGATCAAGAGACCCAGTACTTC. Protein product: CATSSTGDQETQYF.

This chain joins TRBV5-1 and TRBJ2-5; D may be TRBD1 or TRBD2 (5 bases each). Germline-derived CDR1 and CDR2 are SGHRS and YFSETQ. This CDR3 is 15 amino acids long. V shed 4 bases and J shed 10 bases, with 23 bases lying between them. CDR3 sequence reads: CASSPGGTRVEGQYF. DNA for the CDR3: TGCGCCAGCAGCCCAGGCGGCACCAGGGTAGAGGGCCAGTACTTC.

This clonotype occurred many times. The V and J genes are TRBV9 and TRBJ1-5; the D is unclear. Germline CDR1 reads SGDLS; CDR2 reads YYNGEE. The CDR3 sequence is 13 residues long. The germline V and J ends were trimmed by 0 bases and 5 bases, with 6 bases remaining between them. CDR3: CASSVAPHQPQHF. DNA of the CDR3: TGTGCCAGCAGCGTAGCTCCTCATCAGCCCCAGCATTTT.

The chain uses TRBV6-1 and TRBJ1-4, with 10 nucleotides matching TRBD1. V shed 4 bases and J 5 bases; nucleotides not matched to a gene: 7. CDR3 size: 16 residues. CDR1 MNHNS and CDR2 SASEGT come from the germline V gene. The CDR3 is CASSVIPGQGNEKLFF. CDR3 sequence (DNA): TGTGCCAGCAGTGTGATACCGGGACAGGGGAATGAAAAACTGTTTTTT.

This clonotype occurred many times. The J gene is TRBJ2-1, the V gene TRBV20-1; D is ambiguous. The CDR3 consists of 15 residues. Looked up from germline, CDR1 is DFQATT and CDR2 is SNEGSKA (reference sequence). V was cut by 5 bases and J by 6 bases, with 20 bases left in between. CDR3 in amino acids: CSAGDIFSSTNEQFF. The DNA of the CDR3 is TGCAGTGCTGGTGACATATTCTCCTCCACCAATGAGCAGTTCTTC.

This rearrangement joins TRBV7-9 to TRBJ2-7; no clear D. CDR3 length equals 14 residues. Germline V gives CDR1 SEHNR, CDR2 FQNEAQ (reference sequence). Trimming removed 2 bases at V and 6 bases at J, with 14 bases between. The CDR3 region has the DNA TGTGCCAGCAGCTTACACGGTGGGCCTGGCGAGCAGTACTTC. Translated: CASSLHGGPGEQYF.